This T cell receptor beta chain was identified during a study of blood T cell repertoires in COVID-19. Study details: Donors in the United States, Italy and Spain gave samples during acute or convalescent COVID-19. Nucleic acid was either cDNA or gDNA, and it came from T cells, B-cell-depleted T cells, or PBMCs.

Per the original methods: By means of reference gene primer amplification, nucleated cell counts were estimated. TCRdb's table, derived via immunoSEQ multiplex PCR, lists solely in-frame clones and lacks some. V, J and clone size were drawn from that table, and D and trimming were deduced from the DNA. Of 200,000 to 300,000 clones in the sample, over 80% are singletons; the top ten hold over 1.2%. Concerning this clone itself: This sample also contains other DNA sequences that code for the same CDR3.

Germline values: CDR1 ENHRY, CDR2 SYGVKD. The CDR3 length is 15 residues. V shed 5 bases and J 0 bases; nucleotides not matched to a gene: 6. The sample consisted of peripheral blood. This receptor was obtained from a woman in her thirties or forties who had recovered from COVID-19. The genes are TRBV10-3 and TRBJ1-2; TRBD1 matches 7 bases. The CDR3 protein is CAISPGTASNYGYTF. CDR3 DNA: TGTGCCATCAGTCCTGGGACAGCGTCTAACTATGGCTACACCTTC.